These 14 T cell receptor beta chains were all obtained from the same sample, sequenced in a study of T cell repertoires in cytomegalovirus infection. What these receptors recognize is not known. One entry per CDR3 protein, called by TCRdb with MiXCR from the reads. The table lists under 150,000 distinct CDR3 sequences, around 25% of them singletons, with 34% in the top ten. The sequencing sample was made of PBMCs, sequenced either directly or after in vitro stimulation (not recorded which). These receptors were obtained from a human donor in good health (CMV status not recorded). Some clones in this sample may be carry-over from other donors' samples.

This clonotype was seen only a few times. The V and J genes are TRBV6-2 or TRBV6-3 and TRBJ2-7; 10 nucleotides match TRBD2. V shed 8 bases and J 3 bases; nucleotides not matched to a gene: 13. In germline, CDR1 is MNHEY, CDR2 SVGEGT. This CDR3 region has 16 residues. As DNA, the CDR3 is TGTGCCAGCGGACTTTCGGGACTAGCGCCAGACTACGAGCAGTACTTC. Its translation: CASGLSGLAPDYEQYF.

This clonotype occurred many times. The gene calls are TRBV7-6 and TRBJ1-1, with D possibly being TRBD1 (6 bases). Germline CDR1 SGHVS, CDR2 FNYEAQ. Trimming stripped 1 base from V and 1 base from J, with 7 bases between. The CDR3 extends over 14 amino acids. This CDR3 reads CASSLGTANTEAFF. The CDR3 bases are TGTGCCAGCAGCTTAGGGACAGCGAACACTGAAGCTTTCTTT. Full variable domain (remainder filled in from reference TRBV7-6 and TRBJ1-1): GAGVSQSPRYKVTKRGQDVALRCDPISGHVSLYWYRQALGQGPEFLTYFNYEAQQDKSGLPNDRFSAERPEGSISTLTIQRTEQRDSAMYRCASSLGTANTEAFFGQGTRLTVV.

This clonotype occurred a few times. The J gene is TRBJ2-7, the V gene TRBV7-9; D is unresolved. CDR3 length equals 14 residues. V dropped 1 base and J dropped 2 bases, with 9 bases sitting between them. CDR1 and CDR2 (germline): SEHNR, FQNEAQ (reference sequence). The CDR3 sequence: CASSLDRHPYEQYV. The CDR3 DNA follows: TGTGCCAGCAGCTTAGACCGACACCCCTACGAGCAGTACGTC.

The rearrangement joins TRBV4-1 to TRBJ1-1; 7 bases line up with TRBD1. Germline V lookup: CDR1 MGHRA, CDR2 YSYEKL. This CDR3 is 14 amino acids long. Unmatched junction bases numbered 7, after V lost 4 bases and J lost 5 bases. The CDR3: CASSLPQGGTEAFF. CDR3 bases: TGCGCCAGCAGCCTTCCTCAGGGGGGGACTGAAGCTTTCTTT.

In this sample, this clonotype turned up many times. V gene TRBV7-2 combines with J gene TRBJ1-6; D possibly corresponds to TRBD1 (5 bases). The V end lost 2 bases, the J end lost 10 bases, and 9 bases lay between the germline ends. Germline V gene data show CDR1 as SGHTA and CDR2 as FQGNSA. This CDR3 is 13 amino acids long. CDR3 loop: CASSLYGDSPLHF. The CDR3 nucleotides are TGTGCCAGCAGCTTATACGGGGACTCACCCCTCCACTTT.

This clonotype was counted ten times or more. The CDR3 here is CASSREGSITLDTQYF. The DNA for the CDR3 is TGTGCCAGCAGCCGGGAAGGCTCCATTACCCTCGATACGCAGTATTTT. The rearrangement links TRBV7-2 to TRBJ2-3, with D possibly TRBD2 on 5 matching bases. The V end lost 5 bases, the J end lost 6 bases, and 21 bases lay between the germline ends. The CDR3 has 16 residues. The germline CDR1 and CDR2 sequences are SGHTA and FQGNSA.

The table lists this clonotype with many counts. The CDR3 nucleotides read TGTGCCAGCAGCTTATCCCCAACAGGGGCGATCGAGACCCAGTACTTC. This encodes CASSLSPTGAIETQYF. The V and J genes are TRBV7-6 and TRBJ2-5; TRBD1 matches 7 bases. There are 16 residues in the CDR3. V trimming: 2 bases; J trimming: 5 bases; junction bases outside the gene matches: 11. Germline CDR1 reads SGHVS; CDR2 reads FNYEAQ.

This clonotype was seen a few times. The chain couples TRBV11-2 to TRBJ2-3, with TRBD2 identical over 11 bases. The CDR3 has 20 amino acids. Germline-derived CDR1 and CDR2 are SGHAT and FQNNGV. Trimming at V came to 2 bases and at J to 1 base, leaving 14 bases not matched to a gene. CDR3 nucleotides: TGTGCCAGCAGCTTAAAGTGGATAACTAGCGGGAGAGTGGGCACAGATACGCAGTATTTT. This codes for CASSLKWITSGRVGTDTQYF.

A few counts support this clonotype. V usage is TRBV12-3 or TRBV12-4 and J usage is TRBJ2-1; 7 bases are shared with TRBD2. The CDR3 has 14 residues. V lost 8 bases to trimming and J lost 3 bases; unmatched junction nucleotides: 7. The CDR3 DNA follows: TGTGCCAGCGGGGATAGCGGGCACTACAATGAGCAGTTCTTC. This translates into CASGDSGHYNEQFF.

A remark on this clonotype: The junction and the germline gene differ at one end; a read error may be behind it. The genes are TRBV30 and TRBJ2-2, with D maybe TRBD2 (6 bases). This CDR3 contains 16 residues. Germline CDR1 GTSNPN, CDR2 SVGIG (reference sequence). The CDR3 DNA reads TGTGCTTGGACAACCGGGACTGGAGCTTACACCGGGGAGCTGTTTTTT. This sequence encodes CAWTTGTGAYTGELFF.

This clonotype was recorded a few times. The chain has TRBV27 and TRBJ2-3, with 7 bases matching TRBD1. Germline V lookup: CDR1 MNHEY, CDR2 SMNVEV (reference sequence). V lost 6 bases to trimming and J lost 3 bases; unmatched junction nucleotides: 9. The CDR3 contains 15 residues. CDR3: CASSLTGYSTDTQYF. CDR3 sequence (DNA): TGTGCCAGCAGCCTGACAGGGTATTCGACAGATACGCAGTATTTT.

This clonotype has at least ten counts. V is TRBV7-2 and J is TRBJ2-7; D possibly corresponds to TRBD1 (5 bases). The CDR3 is made up of 15 amino acids. CDR1 is SGHTA, CDR2 FQGNSA, per germline. V lost 1 base and J lost 5, with 15 bases in between. The CDR3 spells CASSLGAQGDDEQYV. CDR3 DNA: TGTGCCAGCAGCTTAGGAGCCCAGGGCGACGACGAGCAGTACGTC.

V gene TRBV24-1 combines with J gene TRBJ2-1; 7 bases are shared with TRBD2. Germline trimming cut 1 base from V and 7 bases from J; bases unmatched to any gene: 9. Per the germline V gene, CDR1 is KGHDR and CDR2 is SFDVKD. The CDR3 is made up of 16 amino acids. The CDR3 nucleotides are TGTGCCACCAGTGATTTTACCCGCGGGAGTGGAAATGAGCAGTTCTTC. Translation: CATSDFTRGSGNEQFF.

This clonotype was seen ten or more times. V and J are TRBV7-9 and TRBJ1-1; D ambiguous. From germline, CDR1 is SEHNR and CDR2 FQNEAQ (reference sequence). This CDR3 region has 15 residues. The V gene lost 3 bases and the J gene lost 4 bases, with 15 bases spanning the gap. Here the CDR3 reads CASSLAGRGGTEAFF. The CDR3 region has the DNA TGTGCCAGCAGCTTGGCCGGACGGGGTGGCACTGAAGCTTTCTTT.